This T cell receptor beta chain derives from a study of identical twins (dated by TCRdb to the mid-2010s). Regarding the study in general: To test whether fetal clonotypes persist, this study deep-sequenced TCR alpha and beta repertoires from monozygotic twins, from unrelated adults of various ages, and from cord blood. To rule out contamination, replicate twin experiments were performed at different times with different library preparation protocols.

All donors were healthy Caucasians. Three unrelated non-twin adults were additionally sequenced: a male aged 18 to 29, a male aged 50 to 60 and a female aged 50 to 60. Miltenyi CD45RO+ enrichment and human naive T-cell isolation kits were used to isolate memory (CD45RO+) and naive T cells from PBMC. The CDR3 numbers 14 residues from cysteine through phenylalanine. Only CDR3 DNA remains: 42 bases, in frame from the first base. Based on the germline V gene, the CDR1 and CDR2 sequences are MNHNS and SASEGT. V drops 6 bases and J drops 13 bases, leaving 23 bases in between. The paper's findings and limits, for the study overall: A weaker excess of twin sharing was found in beta out-of-frame sequences because the signal-to-noise ratio was lowered by fewer shared sequences. Invariant T cells such as MAIT and iNKT could partly confound zero-insertion analyses, although diverse VJ usage argued against such confounding for most clonotypes. Abundant cord blood beta clonotypes had fewer insertions, young adult naive repertoires showed a similar but weaker trend, and memory repertoires showed no such trend. Because the same donors could not be followed over many years, the conclusions relied on cross-sectional statistical analysis. Out-of-frame TCR alpha sharing in monozygotic twins was systematically underestimated by recombination models, whereas sharing between unrelated individuals was in agreement with the recombination models. Compared with coincidental sharing between unrelated individuals, out-of-frame TCR alpha sequences shared between twins had an excess of sequences with low generation probability.

This clonotype showed up just a few times. Its antigen is not yet known. No base qualities exist here, and no much larger clone lies one base off it. Library preparation was by 5' RACE. Sequencer: Illumina HiSeq 2000. Template switching introduced a universal primer binding site; the final cDNA contained a unique molecular identifier, enabling accurate counting of TCR cDNA molecules. Specific primers in the conserved constant-segment region were used to synthesize first-strand cDNA for TCR alpha and beta chains. To control for contamination, every cDNA library was double barcoded, receiving both a SMART-Mk sample barcode and Illumina barcodes. TruSeq adapter sequences and Illumina sample barcodes were added in two successive PCR steps. TCR alpha and beta cDNA libraries were sequenced on the Illumina HiSeq platform with custom primers. The paper's processing steps were these. Raw reads were processed with MiGEC to extract unique molecular identifiers, and MiXCR was used to determine CDR3 positions. For each individual, recombination models were inferred using an EM algorithm with the repgenHMM and IGoR tools. The tcR package in R was used for shared clonotype analysis, with sharing normalized by the product of cloneset sizes. To study raw recombination free of thymic and clonal selection effects, out-of-frame nonproductive sequences were analyzed. The public sequencing data were trimmed at Q25 with fastp and processed into clonotypes with MiXCR by TCRdb, which kept only in-frame beta chains. CDR3 protein duplicates are merged, each entry listing the most common genes and DNA. The V and J calls were determined by TCRdb, not by the authors. The sample table records hundreds of thousands of distinct CDR3 sequences; around 5.7% of these occur just once. Jointly, the top ten make up 1.5% to 2% of the sample.

The TCR comes from a man aged 18-30 years in good health. Sequences were obtained from naive T cells sorted from blood. Per the publication, the cell subset or site label means: cells isolated with a human naive T-cell isolation kit. The sequence joins TRBV6-1 to TRBJ2-3; the D gene cannot be resolved beyond TRBD1 or TRBD2, each matching 6 bases. The sequenced DNA is TGTGCCAGCAGCCAAGACAGGAAACCGGGACTGAAGTATTTT. The resulting protein is CASSQDRKPGLKYF.